This T cell receptor (beta chain) was profiled in a study of CD8 T cells in Susac syndrome. Study information: When blood was drawn, patients with Susac syndrome were on intravenous immunoglobulin alone, on corticosteroids, or therapy-naive.

Study findings and constraints: Clonal expansion was present among Susac CD8+ cells. This expansion reached its peak in TEMRA cells and in active patients.

RNA totalling roughly 0.5 to 1 ug underwent reverse transcription with random hexamers. Multiplex PCR with immunoSEQ amplified the TCR beta CDR3 across 54 Vbeta and 13 Jbeta. TCRdb re-analysed the immunoSEQ multiplex PCR reads in MiXCR, keeping a single row per CDR3 protein. The table lists some 140,000 distinct CDR3 sequences, approximately 95% of them singletons. A note on this clonotype: Its antigen is undetermined.

CDR3 size: 14 residues. CDR1 and CDR2 from the germline V gene are GTSNPN and SVGIG (reference sequence). V gave up 4 bases and J gave up 5 bases, with 14 bases separating them. This TCR derives from a human donor with Susac syndrome. The sample consisted of CD8+ T cells from PBMCs. V gene TRBV30 combines with J gene TRBJ2-2; unclear D gene. The CDR3 DNA follows: TGTGCCTGGATCCCAAGTCCTGGGACCGGGGAGCTGTTTTTT. Encoded protein: CAWIPSPGTGELFF.